This T cell receptor beta chain emerged from a study of STAT5B mutations in CD4+ large granular lymphocyte leukemia. The overall study: The CDR3 'QG' motif was associated with a particular HLA allele among healthy donors.

Original methodology: Productive clonotypes were detectable down to 2.59 x 10-5 frequency. Sequencing used immunoSEQ multiplex PCR; TCRdb keeps in-frame clones, though not all of them. V, J and clone size derive from that table, while D and trimming were established from the DNA sequence. The top ten clones hold 0.85% to 1.2% of a sample with about 30,000 clones, just under 75% of them seen once. Findings and caveats of the study: The CD4+ versus CD8+ T-LGLL clonality difference may reflect limited sample size.

Controls came from buffy coats of healthy blood donors. Per germline, CDR1 MGHRA and CDR2 YSYEKL. The ends lost 4 bases at V and 6 bases at J; junction bases unmatched: 5. The CDR3 is made up of 13 amino acids. A note on this clone: Its specificity is unknown.

Sequencing input: CD4+ T cells from blood buffy coats. The sequence derives from a human donor in good health. V gene TRBV4-1 combines with J gene TRBJ1-2, with TRBD1 matching over 7 bases. The chain's CDR3 is CASSPRQGDGYTF. As DNA, the CDR3 is TGCGCCAGCAGCCCACGACAGGGCGATGGCTACACCTTC.